This T cell receptor (beta chain) was captured by sequencing in a study of cytomegalovirus exposure and HLA in healthy donors (dated by TCRdb to the late 2010s). Study-level background: An earlier analysis of approximately 640 of the donors reported more than 250 Gb of sequence data and 117 million unique TCR beta sequences from about 179 million T cells. An early release that covered roughly 600 HLA-typed donors contained approximately 300 gigabases of sequencing data and approximately 85 million unique TCR sequences. The genetic ancestry cluster associated with self-reported Caucasian donors included about 81% of the roughly 400 genotyped donors. The aim of the study was to test whether cataloging public T cell receptors could identify signatures of past pathogen exposure. The study used immunosequencing to profile the T cell repertoires of 666 subjects and linked those repertoires to cytomegalovirus serostatus. Besides the first cohort of 666 subjects, a separate validation cohort made up of 120 different subjects was used. High-throughput TCR immunosequencing, statistical association of individual TCRs with disease status, and machine learning were combined to predict cytomegalovirus infection status. In a later analysis, previously published TCR beta repertoires from more than 500 donors were re-analyzed and high-resolution HLA genotyping was added so that TCR occurrence patterns could be studied. The later analysis used no new phenotypic data to find candidate immune exposures, relying instead on TCR beta sequences and their occurrence across donors. In an earlier analysis of several hundred of the donors, high-throughput TCR beta sequencing was used to judge whether each TCR beta V gene segment behaved as functional or pseudogenic. Donor age, sex, ethnicity and CMV serostatus were compiled alongside the repertoire data. Genome-wide SNP genotypes for about 65% of the roughly 670 donors were used in a later genetic analysis, which treated that subset as a discovery cohort. Every repertoire in the discovery cohort had been generated on one and the same sequencing platform. HLA typing covered class I and class II loci at four-digit resolution. Typing coverage varied by locus: roughly 629-640 donors for A, B, C, DRB1 and DQB1; 500 to 550 for DQA1; around 610 for DPA1; more than 450 for DPB1. Four to six DR-DQ haplotypes were handled as single units for association and clustering because linkage in the cohort was strong. On average, roughly 250,000 unique TCR beta nucleotide sequences were sequenced per donor among roughly 430 genotyped donors of the cohort, with 15% to 20% of those sequences being non-productive. What the research found in general, with its limitations: Correlated functional status among segregating V segments might be attributable to linkage disequilibrium, but an unknown experimental factor could not be ruled out. In a later genetic analysis, fewer N-insertions in productive TCRs were reported among donors in an Asian-associated ancestry cluster than the approximately 710-donor mean. In the study, around 150 TCR beta chains were listed as associated with cytomegalovirus. Because some donors lacked HLA typing at each locus, the association tests relied only on the typed subset. Because the 87-base-pair reads could not distinguish some IMGT-functional V segments, including TRBV6-2 and TRBV6-3, those segments were excluded. A later analysis reported that several top co-occurrence clusters appeared linked to parvovirus B19, influenza, CMV and Epstein-Barr virus. Specific HLA alleles were associated with over 15,000 TCR beta sequences at a false discovery rate of 0.05 in a later analysis. When HLA alleles, especially DR and DQ, strongly co-occurred, TCR associations were difficult to assign to individual alleles. Most TCR sequences were seen in very few donors, while some public TCRs were found in many individuals. In an earlier analysis of more than 450 of the donors, most TCR beta V segments were observed in productive rearrangements about 90% or about 30% of the time, broadly matching IMGT annotations. A later analysis found that most CMV-associated TCR beta chains appeared HLA-restricted, with HLA associations seemingly driven largely by CMV exposure. Cytomegalovirus status was reported to be diagnosed by the classifier with high specificity and sensitivity in both the original and validation cohorts. A group of highly shared sequence variants was considered likely to be a technical artifact of the sequencing pipeline. It was suggested by the authors that the approach could potentially be generalized to other disease states and immunological phenotypes. A later genetic analysis associated a missense DCLRE1C variant with V-gene and J-gene trimming of TCR beta chains, and an independent cohort replicated the association. In a later analysis, the rate of TCR association differed among HLA loci, with DRB1 alleles having the most associated TCRs and HLA-C alleles having the fewest. A further reported finding was that TCR beta sequences accurately predicted the HLA-A and HLA-B alleles for most subjects in the first cohort. For the cohort, immune exposure information was limited to CMV serostatus. The presence/absence analyses assumed that sequencing depth was roughly uniform across donors, and that assumption may not be true. Only TCR beta chains were sequenced in this cohort, and the absence of alpha or paired-chain data limited detectable features. The earlier analysis of approximately 540 of the donors excluded fewer than 20 rarely observed V segments, including chromosome 9 orphons, because counts were too low. In a later analysis, HLA-associated TCR beta chains were found to be more clonally expanded and to have lower generation probabilities than equally common non-associated chains. A few of the identified cytomegalovirus-associated TCR beta chains were confirmed in vitro to be specific for cytomegalovirus antigens.

The cohort consisted of hundreds of healthy bone marrow donors. All cohort members were sampled while nominally healthy, although unrecorded immune exposures were likely present. The donor was CMV seropositive and was included in the group of 250 to 350 seropositive cohort members. A peripheral blood sample was provided by each donor, and peripheral blood mononuclear cells were used for TCR beta sequencing. The Qiagen DNeasy Blood Extraction Kit was used to extract genomic DNA from the blood cell samples. Regarding this clone: This receptor's antigen is unknown. Nothing much larger sits one base from this clone, and base qualities are not available.

The CDR3 spans 13 residues, from the cysteine through the phenylalanine. Only the CDR3 portion is preserved as DNA: 39 bases, with reading frame beginning at the first base. V and J are truncated by 8 bases and 0 bases respectively, leaving an intervening sequence of 10 bases. As encoded in the germline V gene, CDR1 is MNHNS while CDR2 is SASEGT. The library was made by the immunoSEQ multiplex PCR assay. For the multiplex PCR, a mixture combining 60 forward primers for TCR Vbeta segments and 13 reverse primers for TCR Jbeta segments was used. The CDR3 region of rearranged TCR beta genes was amplified from genomic DNA with a multiplex PCR assay. On the Illumina HiSeq System, the amplified TCR beta libraries were sequenced as 87-base-pair reads. As for the authors' bioinformatics: A later analysis counted about 76 million unique TCR beta chains across the 670 or so repertoires, and around 9.9 million of these chains were shared by at least two donors. Raw reads were error-corrected and collapsed into unique sequences by a nearest-neighbor algorithm in which closely related sequences were merged to remove PCR and sequencing errors. CDR3 sequences were aligned to IMGT reference sequences to assign V, D and J gene segments. For a sequence to be retained, a match of at least six nucleotides to both a V gene segment and a J gene segment was required. Rearrangements were classified as productive when the CDR3 lacked stop codons and remained in frame with V and J, and all other rearrangements were classified as non-productive. CDR3 was defined by IMGT convention, running from the second conserved V-encoded cysteine to the conserved J-encoded phenylalanine. The earlier analysis of roughly 590 of the donors excluded any sequence lacking an unambiguous match to a single V gene segment. In an earlier analysis of a few hundred of the donors, V segments were called functional above 56.7% productive rearrangements and were called segregating when the between-donor standard deviation exceeded 5%. A statistical classification framework was developed to diagnose cytomegalovirus status using the catalog of TCR beta chain sequences. In a later analysis, TCR nucleotide sequences were compared against IMGT/GENE-DB human TR gene sequences so that V and J genes could be assigned. A later analysis assigned CDR3 sequences and most-parsimonious VDJ recombination scenarios with the TCRdist pipeline. In a later analysis, every TCR beta chain was defined by the combination of its CDR3 amino acid sequence and its V-gene family, and reads without a unique V-gene family were dropped. A later analysis removed roughly 590 highly shared, low-generation-probability nucleotide sequences to deal with suspected cross-contamination and a sequencing artifact. In a later analysis, a clonal expansion index was calculated for each public chain from normalized within-repertoire ranks of inferred template counts. A later analysis computed generation probabilities with a VDJ recombination model fitted to out-of-frame rearrangements, and checked the results against IGoR. A later analysis scored TCR-TCR, TCR-HLA and TCR-CMV co-occurrence with hypergeometric tests, applying a repertoire-size bias correction to TCR pairs. False discovery rates were estimated in a later analysis by permuting HLA or CMV assignments 20 times. A later analysis grouped co-occurring TCRs with DBSCAN, adding TCRdist sequence similarity when clustering within HLA-allele-positive subsets. Repertoires with fewer than 30,000 or more than 120,000 public chains, plus five repertoires with anomalous nucleotide sharing, were excluded from co-occurrence clustering. TCRdb obtained this table from immuneACCESS and retained in-frame rearrangements with V and J assigned. These tables miss some clones; where compared with another copy, unresolved V genes account for less than half of the shortfall, and the remainder is unexplained. For V, J and clone size, that table is used; D and trimming come from the DNA. Within this sample are more than 50,000 clones, with approximately 70% of them counted one time only. Of the sample, roughly 21% is held by the ten largest clones.

This receptor was identified in a woman aged 60-70 years in good health and CMV-seropositive. Recombination joined TRBV6-1 with TRBJ1-1; the D gene identity is not certain. Sequencing input: PBMCs. The CDR3 region has the sequence CASSGGMNTEAFF. Here is the DNA: TGTGCCAGCTCGGGAGGGATGAACACTGAAGCTTTCTTT.